Below, 27 T cell receptor beta chains from the same sample are listed, as sequenced in a study of cytomegalovirus exposure and HLA in healthy donors. PCR involved 60 Vbeta and 13 Jbeta primers. Clones were sequenced by immunoSEQ multiplex PCR, and TCRdb holds only the in-frame ones, with some missing. The data show fewer than 150,000 clones, with roughly 77% seen just once and 2% to 2.5% held by the top ten. Source material: PBMCs. The receptors come from a young man in good health and CMV-seronegative.

This CDR3 reads CASSRLGGGNSPLHF. As DNA, the CDR3 is TGTGCCAGCAGTAGACTGGGGGGGGGAAATTCACCCCTCCACTTT. The chain uses TRBV27 and TRBJ1-6, with a weak D call TRBD1 (5 bases). Germline CDR1 and CDR2: MNHEY and SMNVEV (reference sequence). The V gene lost 5 bases and the J gene lost 7 bases, with 15 bases spanning the gap. This CDR3 contains 15 residues.

The rearrangement uses TRBV7-2 and TRBJ2-1; 8 bases agree with TRBD2. Germline CDR1 SGHTA, CDR2 FQGNSA. This CDR3 comprises 16 residues. V shed 5 bases and J 6 bases; nucleotides not matched to a gene: 12. The CDR3 DNA reads as TGTGCCAGCAGCCGATCAGCGGGAGCTGGTAGCAATGAGCAGTTCTTC. This sequence encodes CASSRSAGAGSNEQFF.

As to this clone: This same CDR3 is encoded by further DNA sequences in the sample. The rearrangement joins TRBV6-1 to TRBJ2-3; TRBD2 agrees at 8 bases. Germline values: CDR1 MNHNS, CDR2 SASEGT. The CDR3 contains 14 residues. V dropped 6 bases and J dropped 1; count of bases not matched to a gene: 3. The chain's CDR3 is CASRISGGTDTQYF. CDR3 DNA sequence: TGTGCCAGCAGGATTAGCGGGGGCACAGATACGCAGTATTTT.

The CDR3 nucleotides are TGCAGCGTAGAGAGGAGACAGGCGAACTATGGCTACACCTTC. Residues: CSVERRQANYGYTF. The chain carries TRBV29-1 and TRBJ1-2; D might be TRBD1 (6 bases). Germline V gives CDR1 SQVTM, CDR2 ANQGSEA. V shed 6 bases and J shed 2 bases, with 16 bases lying between them. This CDR3 is built from 14 residues.

The rearrangement links TRBV4-1 to TRBJ1-1, with D maybe TRBD1 (6 bases). The V gene lost 3 bases and the J gene lost 0 bases, with 11 bases spanning the gap. This CDR3 contains 15 residues. Germline loops: CDR1 MGHRA, CDR2 YSYEKL. In DNA, the CDR3 is TGCGCCAGCAGCCACACCAACAGGGTGAACACTGAAGCTTTCTTT. Translated: CASSHTNRVNTEAFF.

The chain recombines TRBV13 with TRBJ2-2; D possibly corresponds to TRBD1 (6 bases). The V gene's germline CDR1 is PRHDT and CDR2 FYEKMQ (reference sequence). V lost 2 bases and J lost 5, with 9 bases in between. CDR3 length equals 14 residues. The CDR3 region has the DNA TGTGCCAGCAGCTTAACAGGGTATACCGGGGAGCTGTTTTTT. It is translated as CASSLTGYTGELFF.

This clone was counted once. The rearrangement joins TRBV5-1 to TRBJ1-5; TRBD1 is a possible D gene (6 bases). The length of the CDR3 is 14 residues. Germline CDR1 reads SGHRS; CDR2 reads YFSETQ. Trimming took off 4 bases at V and 5 bases at J, with 13 bases between the two ends. CDR3 loop: CASSGDRYYQPQHF. CDR3 DNA: TGCGCCAGCAGCGGAGACAGGTACTATCAGCCCCAGCATTTT.

The J gene is TRBJ2-1, the V gene TRBV27; 10 bases fit TRBD2. CDR1 is MNHEY, CDR2 SMNVEV, per germline (reference sequence). After removal of 5 bases from V and 4 bases from J, the junction contained 14 bases not matched to a gene. CDR3 length equals 18 residues. This CDR3 is CASSPGIERGGWYNEQFF. The CDR3, as DNA: TGTGCCAGCAGTCCCGGGATCGAGCGGGGGGGCTGGTACAATGAGCAGTTCTTC.

CDR3 DNA: TGTGCCAGCAGCACCCGGACAGGGGTGTCGTCCTACGAGCAGTACTTC. It encodes CASSTRTGVSSYEQYF. This chain connects TRBV5-4 to TRBJ2-7; 9 bases map to TRBD1. Germline V gene data show CDR1 as SGHNT and CDR2 as YYREEE (reference sequence). V lost 4 bases to trimming and J lost 1 base; unmatched junction nucleotides: 9. The CDR3 totals 16 residues.

This clone was counted a single time. The chain combines TRBV7-2 with TRBJ2-7; 7 nucleotides line up with TRBD1. V gave up 2 bases and J gave up 4 bases; unmatched junction bases: 8. This CDR3 has 15 residues. CDR1 and CDR2 from the germline V gene are SGHTA and FQGNSA. Written as DNA, the CDR3 is TGTGCCAGCAGCTTATTAAGACAGGGTCCGTACGAGCAGTACTTC. Translating it yields CASSLLRQGPYEQYF.

The V call is TRBV6-6, the J call TRBJ2-1; maybe TRBD1 (6 bases). This CDR3 is 13 amino acids long. The germline gives CDR1 MNHNY, CDR2 SVGAGI (reference sequence). The V end lost 2 bases, the J end lost 8 bases, and 10 bases lay between the germline ends. The CDR3 DNA is TGTGCCAGCAGTTACCAGGGGCGGGATGAGCAGTTCTTC. Translation: CASSYQGRDEQFF.

This clone appeared a single time. The V and J genes are TRBV28 and TRBJ1-1; unclear D gene. CDR1 is MDHEN, CDR2 SYDVKM, per germline. Trimming pared 5 bases from V and 5 bases from J, leaving 15 bases between. The CDR3 covers 14 residues. CDR3 sequence reads: CASSPWTSETEAFF. The CDR3 coding sequence is TGTGCCAGCAGTCCCTGGACTAGTGAGACTGAAGCTTTCTTT.

As concerns this clone: Additional DNA sequences in this sample encode the identical CDR3. The chain joins TRBV5-1 to TRBJ2-2; 9 bases are shared with TRBD2. The junction had 2 bases not matched to a gene; V was cut back by 1 base and J by 1 base. This CDR3 spans 16 amino acids. Germline V gives CDR1 SGHRS, CDR2 YFSETQ. In nucleotides, the CDR3 is TGCGCCAGCAGCTTGTTAGCGGGGGTGAACACCGGGGAGCTGTTTTTT. Its translation: CASSLLAGVNTGELFF.

The chain carries TRBV5-1 and TRBJ2-3; 8 nucleotides match TRBD1. CDR1 SGHRS and CDR2 YFSETQ come from the germline V gene. J gave up 0 bases and V 3 bases, and 12 bases lay outside the gene matches. The CDR3 has 18 amino acids. Here the CDR3 reads CASSSPERRTGSTDTQYF. CDR3 DNA sequence: TGCGCCAGCAGCTCGCCGGAAAGAAGGACAGGGAGCACAGATACGCAGTATTTT.

J is TRBJ2-6 and V is TRBV28; tentative D call: TRBD1 (6 bases). The germline V gene encodes CDR1 MDHEN and CDR2 SYDVKM. Trimming took 6 bases from V and 4 from J, leaving 16 bases between them. The CDR3 length is 16 residues. This CDR3 is CASSPHTGKGANVLTF. CDR3 DNA sequence: TGTGCCAGCAGCCCACACACAGGGAAGGGGGCCAACGTCCTGACTTTC.

For the CDR3, the DNA is TGTGCCAGCAGTTCGACAGGGCTCGGCTATGGCTACACCTTC. Protein product: CASSSTGLGYGYTF. The rearrangement uses TRBV6-5 and TRBJ1-2; 7 bases fit TRBD1. With V trimmed by 4 bases and J by 4 bases, 6 bases remained unmatched. The CDR3 covers 14 residues. Germline V gene sequence: CDR1 MNHEY, CDR2 SVGAGI.

Worth noting for this clone: Other DNA variants within this sample encode the same CDR3. The chain couples TRBV15 to TRBJ2-7, with a possible D match to TRBD1 (6 bases). This CDR3 is 14 amino acids long. From germline, CDR1 is LNHNV and CDR2 YYDKDF (reference sequence). V dropped 0 bases and J dropped 4 bases, with 10 bases sitting between them. Here the CDR3 DNA reads TGTGCCACCAGCAGAGACAGGGGAATGTACGAGCAGTACTTC. Residues: CATSRDRGMYEQYF.

The gene calls are TRBV7-6 and TRBJ2-1; D ambiguous. Trimming cost V 1 base and J 0 bases, with 4 bases left between them. The CDR3 length is 14 residues. Germline CDR1 is SGHVS and CDR2 is FNYEAQ. This CDR3 is CASSLGSSYNEQFF. CDR3 bases: TGTGCCAGCAGCTTAGGGAGCTCCTACAATGAGCAGTTCTTC.

The chain couples TRBV7-9 to TRBJ1-1; 12 bases agree with TRBD1. The germline V gene has CDR1 SEHNR and CDR2 FQNEAQ (reference sequence). J gave up 7 bases and V 5 bases, and 11 bases lay outside the gene matches. The CDR3 spans 16 residues. The CDR3 loop is CASSVDPGQGAVEAFF. In DNA, the CDR3 is TGTGCCAGCAGCGTCGACCCGGGACAGGGGGCTGTTGAAGCTTTCTTT.

The chain combines TRBV13 with TRBJ1-1; D gene uncertain. The length of the CDR3 is 16 residues. Trimming removed 1 base at V and 1 base at J, with 13 bases between. CDR1 and CDR2 from the germline V gene are PRHDT and FYEKMQ (reference sequence). CDR3 in DNA: TGTGCCAGCAGCTTAGACCCCGTAAGAGCGAACACTGAAGCTTTCTTT. Translation: CASSLDPVRANTEAFF.

This chain connects TRBV27 to TRBJ2-7, with 8 bases lining up with TRBD2. CDR1 and CDR2 (germline): MNHEY, SMNVEV (reference sequence). The CDR3 spans 15 residues. J gave up 3 bases and V 2 bases, and 6 bases lay outside the gene matches. The CDR3 loop reads CASSLESSGNYEQYF. The CDR3 DNA reads as TGTGCCAGCAGTTTAGAAAGTAGCGGGAACTACGAGCAGTACTTC.

V and J are TRBV28 and TRBJ1-1; D is unresolved. This CDR3 has 13 amino acids. The germline CDR1 and CDR2 sequences are MDHEN and SYDVKM. The ends were cut back, 3 bases at V and 5 bases at J, with 10 bases in the middle. The CDR3 loop is CASSFQWATEAFF. CDR3 in DNA: TGTGCCAGCAGTTTTCAATGGGCAACTGAAGCTTTCTTT.

This clone was seen a few times. The rearrangement joins TRBV2 to TRBJ2-3, with D possibly matching TRBD1 (6 bases). Germline loops: CDR1 SNHLY, CDR2 FYNNEI. This CDR3 contains 15 residues. Trimming took 8 bases from V and 2 from J, leaving 17 bases between them. CDR3 sequence (DNA): TGTGCCAGCTGCCGAGACAGGCGCAACACAGATACGCAGTATTTT. This sequence encodes CASCRDRRNTDTQYF.

This clone ranks as medium-sized. The V and J genes are TRBV7-9 and TRBJ2-1; 9 bases agree with TRBD2. CDR1 SEHNR and CDR2 FQNEAQ come from the germline V gene (reference sequence). The CDR3 has 14 amino acids. Germline trimming cut 4 bases from V and 7 bases from J; bases unmatched to any gene: 5. CDR3 sequence: CASSSGGGANEQFF. The DNA of the CDR3 is TGTGCCAGCAGCTCCGGCGGGGGGGCAAATGAGCAGTTCTTC.

This clone appeared a single time. The gene calls are TRBV15 and TRBJ1-3; tentative D call: TRBD1 (6 bases). The V end was cut by 3 bases, the J end by 2 bases, with 17 bases between. The CDR3 is 17 residues long. Germline lookup yields CDR1 LNHNV and CDR2 YYDKDF (reference sequence). The CDR3 spells CATSSALGKGAGNTIYF. Here the CDR3 DNA reads TGTGCCACCAGCAGTGCCCTCGGAAAGGGGGCTGGAAACACCATATATTTT.

V and J are TRBV5-1 and TRBJ1-1, with TRBD1 identical over 7 bases. The CDR3 has 14 amino acids. Germline CDR1 and CDR2: SGHRS and YFSETQ. V was pared by 4 bases and J by 1 base, with 4 bases of the junction left unmatched. The CDR3 is CASSRGTENTEAFF. The CDR3 DNA reads as TGCGCCAGCAGCCGGGGGACAGAGAACACTGAAGCTTTCTTT.

This chain links TRBV5-1 with TRBJ2-7, with 7 positions matching TRBD2. This CDR3 spans 14 amino acids. The V segment lost 7 bases and the J segment 2 bases; nucleotides outside the gene matches: 9. Germline loops: CDR1 SGHRS, CDR2 YFSETQ. CDR3 DNA sequence: TGCGCCAGCGGACCCCTTGCGGGGGCCTACGAGCAGTACTTC. This gives the protein CASGPLAGAYEQYF.